This is a list of T cell receptor beta chains from one sample in a study of OX40 agonist ivuxolimab in advanced cancers. Profiled with immunoSEQ multiplex PCR; TCRdb holds only in-frame clones, not every one. The repertoire holds 50,000 to 85,000 clones, with approximately 86% as singletons. Source: CD4+ or CD8+ T cells sorted from blood, taken in a trial of the OX40 agonist ivuxolimab. Receptors originate from an adult with an advanced solid tumor such as melanoma, head and neck, liver or kidney cancer. CDR3s include the opening cysteine and the closing phenylalanine or tryptophan. Fields, in order: V gene, clone size, J gene, D gene, CDR3 DNA, CDR3 protein. D genes are given only for firm matches. A clone size is listed for some rows: how often the clone was seen (once, few, many), or a class if it is expanded.

TRBV7-6	NA	TRBJ2-1	TRBD2	TGTGCCAGCAGCTTAGCGCCAAGCGGGGGCTACAATGAGCAGTTCTTC	CASSLAPSGGYNEQFF
TRBV6-4	NA	TRBJ1-2	TRBD1	TGTGCCAGCAGTGAAGGGACAGGGGGCTCCCTTTATGGCTACACCTTC	CASSEGTGGSLYGYTF
TRBV7-7	NA	TRBJ2-2	TRBD1	TGTGCCAGCAGCACCCGTTTGACAGGGGGAACGACCGGGGAGCTGTTTTTT	CASSTRLTGGTTGELFF
TRBV5-5	NA	TRBJ1-6	NA	TGTGCCAGCAGCCCCGGAGCACCTAATTCACCCCTCCACTTT	CASSPGAPNSPLHF
TRBV5-1	NA	TRBJ2-3	NA	TGCGCCAGCAGCTTGGTCGGGGGCCGAGATACGCAGTATTTT	CASSLVGGRDTQYF
TRBV5-6	NA	TRBJ2-5	TRBD2	TGTGCCAGCAGCCCGAGACTAGCGTCCCGATTTGGAGAGACCCAGTACTTC	CASSPRLASRFGETQYF
TRBV19	NA	TRBJ2-7	TRBD2	TGTGCCAGTAGTTCCGGGACTACCTACGAGCAGTACTTC	CASSSGTTYEQYF
TRBV2	once	TRBJ2-3	TRBD2	TGTGCCAGCAGTGAAGTGGGACTAAGCACAGATACGCAGTATTTT	CASSEVGLSTDTQYF
TRBV4-2	NA	TRBJ2-7	NA	TGTGCCAGCAGCCAAGATGAGGGCAGCTCCTACGAGCAGTACTTC	CASSQDEGSSYEQYF
TRBV19	NA	TRBJ1-2	TRBD1	TGTGCCAGTACCCCCGCCTCCACAGGGGAGGTTGGCTACACCTTC	CASTPASTGEVGYTF
TRBV5-1	once	TRBJ1-3	TRBD1	TGCGCCAGCAGCCCAGGGACAGGAACTGGAAACACCATATATTTT	CASSPGTGTGNTIYF
TRBV5-1	NA	TRBJ1-1	NA	TGCGCCAGCAGCTTGGATGGGGGTCTGGAAACTGAAGCTTTCTTT	CASSLDGGLETEAFF
TRBV28	once	TRBJ2-2	NA	TGTGCCAGCAGCCCTTTTGGGTCGGGCACCGGGGAGCTGTTTTTT	CASSPFGSGTGELFF
TRBV14	NA	TRBJ2-5	TRBD1	TGTGCCAGCAGCCAGCACAGGGGCGTCCAAGAGACCCAGTACTTC	CASSQHRGVQETQYF
TRBV6-5	once	TRBJ1-1	NA	TGTGCCAGCATCAAGGGACGGATGAACACTGAAGCTTTCTTT	CASIKGRMNTEAFF
TRBV29-1	NA	TRBJ1-4	NA	TGCAGCGCCCATAGTATTGGCGAAAAACTGTTTTTT	CSAHSIGEKLFF
TRBV7-6	NA	TRBJ1-3	NA	TGTGCCAGCAGCTTAGAACAGCGGGACCCGCTGAGCTCTGGAAACACCATATATTTT	CASSLEQRDPLSSGNTIYF
TRBV28	NA	TRBJ1-6	NA	TGTGCCAGCAGTTACAATTCGGGGGCGAGGTTAAATTCACCCCTCCACTTT	CASSYNSGARLNSPLHF
TRBV6-5	NA	TRBJ2-2	NA	TGTGCCAGCAGAAACTGGGACACCAACACCGGGGAGCTGTTTTTT	CASRNWDTNTGELFF
TRBV7-2	NA	TRBJ2-2	TRBD2	TGTGCCAGCAGCCCGACTAGCGGGAGAGTCGGGGAGCTGTTTTTT	CASSPTSGRVGELFF
TRBV6-5	NA	TRBJ1-2	TRBD1	TGTGCCAGCAGTCGGACAGGTCGTGCGGACTATGGCTACACCTTC	CASSRTGRADYGYTF
TRBV7-6	NA	TRBJ2-1	TRBD2	TGTGCCAGCAGCTTAGGGGTAGCGGGAAGTATCGTCGATGAGCAGTTCTTC	CASSLGVAGSIVDEQFF
TRBV7-3	NA	TRBJ1-3	NA	TGTGCCAGCAGCTTAGGGGGCTCTGGAAACACCATATATTTT	CASSLGGSGNTIYF
TRBV5-4	NA	TRBJ2-7	NA	TGTGCCAGCGCGGGTGGTCGGGGCTACGAGCAGTACTTC	CASAGGRGYEQYF
TRBV5-4	NA	TRBJ2-3	NA	TGTGCCAGCAGCTTGGAGGCGGGGAGGAGCACAGATACGCAGTATTTT	CASSLEAGRSTDTQYF
TRBV19	NA	TRBJ1-3	NA	TGTGCCAGTTCAGGGGTAGGAAACACCATATATTTT	CASSGVGNTIYF
TRBV18	NA	TRBJ1-4	NA	TGTGCCAGCTCACCGGGCATGAATGAAAAACTGTTTTTT	CASSPGMNEKLFF
TRBV15	NA	TRBJ1-2	NA	TGTGCCACCAGCAGAGATCGCGGGGGCTTTGGCTACACCTTC	CATSRDRGGFGYTF
TRBV7-9	few	TRBJ1-1	TRBD1	TGTGCCAGCAGCCTAGGGACAGCGAACACTGAAGCTTTCTTT	CASSLGTANTEAFF
TRBV19	NA	TRBJ1-2	NA	TGTGCCAGTAGTTTTACACCTGGGGACGGTGAAGACTATGGCTACACCTTC	CASSFTPGDGEDYGYTF
TRBV19	NA	TRBJ2-1	NA	TGTGCCAGTAGTATATTGGGGGCCAATGAGCAGTTCTTC	CASSILGANEQFF
TRBV7-2	NA	TRBJ2-1	TRBD2	TGTGCCAGCAGCGACGCGGGGGGGCCTTACAATGAGCAGTTCTTC	CASSDAGGPYNEQFF
TRBV5-5	NA	TRBJ1-1	TRBD1	TGTGCCAGCAGCTTGGTTGGGACAGGGACGGCCCTGTCCACTGAAGCTTTCTTT	CASSLVGTGTALSTEAFF
TRBV4-1	NA	TRBJ1-5	NA	TGCGCCAGCAGCCATGAGAGCAATCAGCCCCAGCATTTT	CASSHESNQPQHF
TRBV28	NA	TRBJ2-3	NA	TGTGCCAGCAGTTTTCGTGGCGGAGGTAAGGATACGCAGTATTTT	CASSFRGGGKDTQYF
TRBV11-2	once	TRBJ2-4	NA	TGTGCCAGCAGCTCGACGACAGGGAGGCAAAACATTCAGTACTTC	CASSSTTGRQNIQYF
TRBV29-1	NA	TRBJ2-1	NA	TGCAGCGCCGAGGGCCCAGCACCTAACAATGAGCAGTTCTTC	CSAEGPAPNNEQFF
TRBV7-2	NA	TRBJ2-1	NA	TGTGCCAGCAGCTTAGGACAAACCGATCAGTTCTTC	CASSLGQTDQFF
TRBV6-4	NA	TRBJ2-1	TRBD1	TGTGCCAGCAGATTGACAGGGATGGGCGATGAGCAGTTCTTC	CASRLTGMGDEQFF
TRBV11-2	once	TRBJ1-5	TRBD1	TGTGCCAGCAGCCCAGGGGGGACAGGTCAGCCCCAGCATTTT	CASSPGGTGQPQHF
TRBV28	once	TRBJ2-1	NA	TGTGCCAGCAGTTCCCTGACGGGGCGGACTAAGACTAAGTTCTCCTACAATGAGCAGTTCTTC	CASSSLTGRTKTKFSYNEQFF
TRBV14	NA	TRBJ2-7	NA	TGTGCCAGCAGCCAAGTGTTTGGACATTTCTACGAGCAGTACTTC	CASSQVFGHFYEQYF
TRBV28	few	TRBJ1-5	NA	TGTGCCAGCAGTTTACGGCCCCAGCATTTT	CASSLRPQHF
TRBV4-1	NA	TRBJ2-3	TRBD2	TGCGCCAGCAGCCAATTAGCGGGGGGATCAGATACGCAGTATTTT	CASSQLAGGSDTQYF
TRBV15	NA	TRBJ2-2	NA	TGTGCCACCAGCAGAGAACCGAACACCGGGGAGCTGTTTTTT	CATSREPNTGELFF
TRBV18	NA	TRBJ2-3	NA	TGTGCCAGCTCACCACTTCAGCAGGGGGATACGCAGTATTTT	CASSPLQQGDTQYF
TRBV7-2	few	TRBJ1-2	TRBD1	TGTGCCAGCAGCGGGCCGGGACAGGGATCTAGCGGCTACACCTTC	CASSGPGQGSSGYTF